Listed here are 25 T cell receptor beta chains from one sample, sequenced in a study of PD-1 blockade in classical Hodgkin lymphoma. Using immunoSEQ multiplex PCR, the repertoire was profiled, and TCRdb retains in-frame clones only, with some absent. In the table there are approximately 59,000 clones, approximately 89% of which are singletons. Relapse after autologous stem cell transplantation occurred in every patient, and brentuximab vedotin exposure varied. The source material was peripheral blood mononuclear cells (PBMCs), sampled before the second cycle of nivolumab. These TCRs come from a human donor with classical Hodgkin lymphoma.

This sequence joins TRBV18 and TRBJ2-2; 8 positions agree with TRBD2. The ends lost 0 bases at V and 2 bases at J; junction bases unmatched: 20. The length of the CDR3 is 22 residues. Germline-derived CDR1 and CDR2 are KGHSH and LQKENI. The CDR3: CASSPPPGGIRLSIKNTGELFF. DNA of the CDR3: TGTGCCAGCTCACCACCTCCGGGAGGGATCCGGCTCTCGATCAAAAACACCGGGGAGCTGTTTTTT.

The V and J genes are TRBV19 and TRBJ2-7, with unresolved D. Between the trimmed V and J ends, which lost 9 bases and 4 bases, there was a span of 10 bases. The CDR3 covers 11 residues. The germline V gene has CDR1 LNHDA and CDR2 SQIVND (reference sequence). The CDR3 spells CARDGVYEQYF. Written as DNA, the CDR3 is TGTGCCAGGGACGGAGTTTACGAGCAGTACTTC.

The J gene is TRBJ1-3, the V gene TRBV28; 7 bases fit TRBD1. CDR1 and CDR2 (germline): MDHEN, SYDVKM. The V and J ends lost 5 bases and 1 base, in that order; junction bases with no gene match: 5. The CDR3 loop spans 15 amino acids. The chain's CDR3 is CASSEPGGSGNTIYF. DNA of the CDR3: TGTGCCAGCAGTGAACCAGGGGGTTCTGGAAACACCATATATTTT.

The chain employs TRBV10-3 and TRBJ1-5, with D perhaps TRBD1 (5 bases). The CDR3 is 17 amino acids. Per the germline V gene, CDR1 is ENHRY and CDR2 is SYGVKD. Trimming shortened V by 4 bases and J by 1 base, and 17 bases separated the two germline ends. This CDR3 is CAISADSSTLSNQPQHF. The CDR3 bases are TGTGCCATCAGTGCCGACAGTTCGACGTTGAGCAATCAGCCCCAGCATTTT.

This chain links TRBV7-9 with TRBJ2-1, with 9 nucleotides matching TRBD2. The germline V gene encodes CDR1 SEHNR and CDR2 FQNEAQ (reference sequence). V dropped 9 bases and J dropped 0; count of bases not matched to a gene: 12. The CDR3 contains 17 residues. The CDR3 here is CASVMKREDVSYNEQFF. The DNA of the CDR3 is TGTGCCAGTGTCATGAAGCGGGAGGATGTCTCCTACAATGAGCAGTTCTTC.

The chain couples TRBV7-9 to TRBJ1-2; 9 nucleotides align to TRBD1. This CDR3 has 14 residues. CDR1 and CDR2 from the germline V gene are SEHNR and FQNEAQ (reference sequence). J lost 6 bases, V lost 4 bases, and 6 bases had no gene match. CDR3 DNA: TGTGCCAGCAGCTCGTCCCGGGACAGGGATGGCTACACCTTC. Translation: CASSSSRDRDGYTF.

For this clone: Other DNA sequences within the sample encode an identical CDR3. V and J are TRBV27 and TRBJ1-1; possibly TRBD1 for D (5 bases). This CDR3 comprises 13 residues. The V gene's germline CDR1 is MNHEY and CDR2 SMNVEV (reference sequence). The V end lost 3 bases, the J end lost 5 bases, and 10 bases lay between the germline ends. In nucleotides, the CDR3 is TGTGCCAGCAGTTTGATCCAGGGAACTGAAGCTTTCTTT. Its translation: CASSLIQGTEAFF.

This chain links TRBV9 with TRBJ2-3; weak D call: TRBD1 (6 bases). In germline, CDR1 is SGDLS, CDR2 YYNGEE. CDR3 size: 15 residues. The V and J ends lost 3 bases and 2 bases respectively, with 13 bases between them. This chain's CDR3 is CASSEGGPFTDTQYF. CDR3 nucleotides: TGTGCCAGCAGCGAAGGGGGACCCTTCACAGATACGCAGTATTTT.

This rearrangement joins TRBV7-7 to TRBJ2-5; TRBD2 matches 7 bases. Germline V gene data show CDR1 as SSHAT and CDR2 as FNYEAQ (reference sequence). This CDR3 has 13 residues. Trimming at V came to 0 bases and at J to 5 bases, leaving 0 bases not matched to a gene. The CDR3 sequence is CASSLAGGETQYF. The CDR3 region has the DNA TGTGCCAGCAGCTTAGCGGGAGGGGAGACCCAGTACTTC. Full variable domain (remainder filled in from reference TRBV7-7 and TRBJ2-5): GAGVSQSPRYKVTKRGQDVTLRCDPISSHATLYWYQQALGQGPEFLTYFNYEAQPDKSGLPSDRFSAERPEGSISTLTIQRTEQRDSAMYRCASSLAGGETQYFGPGTRLLVL.

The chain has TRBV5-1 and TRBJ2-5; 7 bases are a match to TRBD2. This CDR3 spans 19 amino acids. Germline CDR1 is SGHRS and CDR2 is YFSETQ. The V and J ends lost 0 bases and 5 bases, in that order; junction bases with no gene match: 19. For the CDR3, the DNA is TGCGCCAGCAGCTTGGTTGCTGGGGCGGGAGTGGAGGCGCGGGAGACCCAGTACTTC. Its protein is CASSLVAGAGVEARETQYF.

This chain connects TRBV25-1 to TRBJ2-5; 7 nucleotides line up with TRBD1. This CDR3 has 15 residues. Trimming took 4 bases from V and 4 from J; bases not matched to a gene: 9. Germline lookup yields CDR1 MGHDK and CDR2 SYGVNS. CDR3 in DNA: TGTGCCAGCAGTGGCCACAGGGGCGGGTTAGAGACCCAGTACTTC. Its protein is CASSGHRGGLETQYF. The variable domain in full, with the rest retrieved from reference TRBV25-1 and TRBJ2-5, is EADIYQTPRYLVIGTGKKITLECSQTMGHDKMYWYQQDPGMELHLIHYSYGVNSTEKGDLSSESTVSRIRTEHFPLTLESARPSHTSQYLCASSGHRGGLETQYFGPGTRLLVL.

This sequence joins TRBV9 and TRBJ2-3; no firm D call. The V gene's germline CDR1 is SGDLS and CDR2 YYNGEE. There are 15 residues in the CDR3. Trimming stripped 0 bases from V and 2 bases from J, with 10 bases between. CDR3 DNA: TGTGCCAGCAGCGTAGCCCAGGAGCCCACAGATACGCAGTATTTT. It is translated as CASSVAQEPTDTQYF. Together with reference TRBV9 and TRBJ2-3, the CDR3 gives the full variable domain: DSGVTQTPKHLITATGQRVTLRCSPRSGDLSVYWYQQSLDQGLQFLIQYYNGEERAKGNILERFSAQQFPDLHSELNLSSLELGDSALYFCASSVAQEPTDTQYFGPGTRLTVL.

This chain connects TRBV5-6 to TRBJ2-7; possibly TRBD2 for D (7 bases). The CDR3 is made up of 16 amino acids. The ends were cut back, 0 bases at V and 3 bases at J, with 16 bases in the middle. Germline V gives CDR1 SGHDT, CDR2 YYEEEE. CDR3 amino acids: CASSLGAGAISYEQYF. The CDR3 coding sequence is TGTGCCAGCAGCTTGGGCGCGGGGGCAATTAGCTACGAGCAGTACTTC.

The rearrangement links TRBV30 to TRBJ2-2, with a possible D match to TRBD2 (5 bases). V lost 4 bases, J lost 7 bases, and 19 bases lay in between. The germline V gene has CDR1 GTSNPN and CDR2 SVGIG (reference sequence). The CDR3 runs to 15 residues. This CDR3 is CAWNGLEDFGGELFF. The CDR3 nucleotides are TGTGCCTGGAATGGCCTGGAGGATTTTGGCGGGGAGCTGTTTTTT.

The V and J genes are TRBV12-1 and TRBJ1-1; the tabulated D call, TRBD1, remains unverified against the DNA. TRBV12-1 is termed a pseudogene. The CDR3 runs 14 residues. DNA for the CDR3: TGTGCCAGCAGACAGGACAGGCCGAACACTGAAGCTTTCTTT. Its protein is CASRQDRPNTEAFF.

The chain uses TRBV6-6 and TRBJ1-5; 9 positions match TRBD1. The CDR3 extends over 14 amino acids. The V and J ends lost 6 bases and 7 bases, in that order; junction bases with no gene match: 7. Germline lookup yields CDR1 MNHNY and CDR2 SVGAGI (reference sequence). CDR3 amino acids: CASSRTGGGQPQHF. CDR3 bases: TGTGCCAGCAGCCGAACAGGGGGCGGCCAGCCCCAGCATTTT.

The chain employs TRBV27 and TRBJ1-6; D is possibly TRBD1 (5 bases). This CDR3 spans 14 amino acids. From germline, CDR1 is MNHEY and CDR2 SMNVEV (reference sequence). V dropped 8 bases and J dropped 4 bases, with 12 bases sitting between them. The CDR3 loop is CASRDDRYNSPLHF. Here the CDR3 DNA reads TGTGCCAGCCGGGACGACAGATATAATTCACCCCTCCACTTT.

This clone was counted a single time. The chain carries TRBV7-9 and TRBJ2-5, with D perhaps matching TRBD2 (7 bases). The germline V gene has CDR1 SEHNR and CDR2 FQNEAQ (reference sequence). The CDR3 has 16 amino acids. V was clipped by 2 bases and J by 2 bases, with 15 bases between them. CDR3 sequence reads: CASSLSSRGAQETQYF. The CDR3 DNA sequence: TGTGCCAGCAGCTTAAGCTCCCGGGGGGCTCAAGAGACCCAGTACTTC.

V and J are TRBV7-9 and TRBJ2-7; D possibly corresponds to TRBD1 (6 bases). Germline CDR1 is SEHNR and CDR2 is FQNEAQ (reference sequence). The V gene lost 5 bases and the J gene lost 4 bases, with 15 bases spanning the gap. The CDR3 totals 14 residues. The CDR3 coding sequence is TGTGCCAGCAGCGACCTCGGGACACCTTACGAGCAGTACTTC. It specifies CASSDLGTPYEQYF. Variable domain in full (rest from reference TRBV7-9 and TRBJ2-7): DTGVSQNPRHKITKRGQNVTFRCDPISEHNRLYWYRQTLGQGPEFLTYFQNEAQLEKSRLLSDRFSAERPKGSFSTLEIQRTEQGDSAMYLCASSDLGTPYEQYFGPGTRLTVT.

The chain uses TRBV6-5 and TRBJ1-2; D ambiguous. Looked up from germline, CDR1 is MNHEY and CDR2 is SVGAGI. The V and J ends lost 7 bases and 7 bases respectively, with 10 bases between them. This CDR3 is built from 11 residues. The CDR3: CASTLGVGYTF. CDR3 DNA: TGTGCCAGCACCCTCGGGGTTGGCTACACCTTC.

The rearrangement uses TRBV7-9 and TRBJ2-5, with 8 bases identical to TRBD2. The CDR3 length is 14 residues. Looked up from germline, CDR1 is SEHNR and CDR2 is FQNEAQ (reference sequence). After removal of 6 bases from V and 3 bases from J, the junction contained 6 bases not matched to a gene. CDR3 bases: TGTGCCAGCAGGGAATATAGCGGGGAAGAGACCCAGTACTTC. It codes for CASREYSGEETQYF.

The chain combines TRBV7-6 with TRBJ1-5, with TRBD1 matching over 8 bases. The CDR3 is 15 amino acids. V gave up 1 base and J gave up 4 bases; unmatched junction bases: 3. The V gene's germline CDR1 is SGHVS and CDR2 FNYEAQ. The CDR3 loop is CASSLGTGSNQPQHF. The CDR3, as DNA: TGTGCCAGCAGCTTAGGGACAGGGTCTAATCAGCCCCAGCATTTT.

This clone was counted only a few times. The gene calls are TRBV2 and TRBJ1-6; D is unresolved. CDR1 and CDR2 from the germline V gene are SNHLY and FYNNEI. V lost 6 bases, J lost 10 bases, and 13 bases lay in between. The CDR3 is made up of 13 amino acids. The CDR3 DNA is TGTGCCAGCAGGGGCCCGTCTCAGTCACCCCTCCACTTT. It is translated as CASRGPSQSPLHF.

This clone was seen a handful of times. CDR3 bases: TGTGCCAGCAGCTTAGAGTCAACTGGCTACACCTTC. It yields the protein CASSLESTGYTF. The V call is TRBV11-2, the J call TRBJ1-2, with no clear D. CDR1 is SGHAT and CDR2 is FQNNGV in the germline V gene. The CDR3 length is 12 residues. The V end was cut by 0 bases, the J end by 7 bases, with 6 bases between.

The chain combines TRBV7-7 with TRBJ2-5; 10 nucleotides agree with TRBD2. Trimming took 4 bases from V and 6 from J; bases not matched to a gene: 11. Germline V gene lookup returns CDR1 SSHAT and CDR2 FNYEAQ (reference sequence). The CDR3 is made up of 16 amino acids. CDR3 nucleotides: TGTGCCAGCAGCTCCCTCAGCGGGAGGGCCGGAAAGACCCAGTACTTC. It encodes CASSSLSGRAGKTQYF.